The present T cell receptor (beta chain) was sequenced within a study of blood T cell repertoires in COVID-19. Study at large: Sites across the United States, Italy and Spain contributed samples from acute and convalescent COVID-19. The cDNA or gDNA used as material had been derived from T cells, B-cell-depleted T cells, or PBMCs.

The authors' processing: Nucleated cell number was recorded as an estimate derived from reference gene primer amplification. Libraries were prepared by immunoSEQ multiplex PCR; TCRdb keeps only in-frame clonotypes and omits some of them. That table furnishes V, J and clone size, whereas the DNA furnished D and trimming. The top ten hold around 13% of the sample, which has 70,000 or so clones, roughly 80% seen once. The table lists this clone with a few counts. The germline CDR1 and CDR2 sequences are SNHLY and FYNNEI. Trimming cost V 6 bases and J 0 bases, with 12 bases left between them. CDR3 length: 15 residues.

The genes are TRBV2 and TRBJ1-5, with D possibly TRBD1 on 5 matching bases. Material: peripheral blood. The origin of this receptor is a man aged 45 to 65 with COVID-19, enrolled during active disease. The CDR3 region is CASSGGAFSNQPQHF. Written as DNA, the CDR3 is TGTGCCAGCAGCGGAGGGGCTTTTAGCAATCAGCCCCAGCATTTT.